Sequencing of this TCR beta chain was carried out in a study of post-analysis software for immune sequencing data. Study details: The disease courses spanned relapsing-remitting, secondary progressive and progressive-relapsing forms of multiple sclerosis. Regarding the study as a whole: Four to six TRBV segments were more frequent in patients than controls; TRBV5-6, TRBV5-1 and TRBV20-1 belonged to this group. Compared with controls, patients showed significantly lower normalized Chao1 diversity.

The CDR3 has 14 amino acids. V lost 5 bases, J lost 3 bases, and 14 bases lay in between. The germline V gene has CDR1 LGHNA and CDR2 YNFKEQ. Libraries were made from TCR beta cDNA, and they carried unique molecular identifiers. TCRdb reanalysed the PCR reads using MiXCR and keeps one entry per CDR3 protein. Altogether about 460,000 distinct CDR3 sequences are present, roughly 45% being singletons, with the ten largest covering about 12%. As regards this clonotype: Its antigen is currently unknown.

This sequence originates from a girl aged 10 to 17 with multiple sclerosis. The specimen was blood. The chain is built from TRBV4-2 and TRBJ2-7; a weak D match, TRBD2 (6 bases). This chain's CDR3 is CASSSYGSYYEQYF. For the CDR3, the DNA is TGTGCCAGCAGCTCATACGGGAGCTACTACGAGCAGTACTTC.